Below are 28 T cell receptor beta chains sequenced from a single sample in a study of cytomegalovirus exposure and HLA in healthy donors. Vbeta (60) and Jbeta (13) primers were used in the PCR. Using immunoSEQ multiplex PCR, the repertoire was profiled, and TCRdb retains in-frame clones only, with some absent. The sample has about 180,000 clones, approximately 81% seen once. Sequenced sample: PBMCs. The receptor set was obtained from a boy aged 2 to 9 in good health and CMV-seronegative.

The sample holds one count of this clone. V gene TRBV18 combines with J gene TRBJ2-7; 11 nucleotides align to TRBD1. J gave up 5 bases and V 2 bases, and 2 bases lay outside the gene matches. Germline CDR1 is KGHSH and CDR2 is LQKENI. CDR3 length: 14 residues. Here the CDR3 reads CASSPRTGGDEQYF. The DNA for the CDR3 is TGTGCCAGCTCACCAAGGACAGGGGGCGACGAGCAGTACTTC.

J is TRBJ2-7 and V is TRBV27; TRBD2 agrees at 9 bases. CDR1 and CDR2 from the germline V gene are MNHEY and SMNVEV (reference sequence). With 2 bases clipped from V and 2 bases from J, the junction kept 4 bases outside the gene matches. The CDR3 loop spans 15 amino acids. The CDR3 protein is CASSLTLAGPYEQYV. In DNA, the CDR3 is TGTGCCAGCAGTTTAACCCTAGCGGGGCCCTACGAGCAGTACGTC.

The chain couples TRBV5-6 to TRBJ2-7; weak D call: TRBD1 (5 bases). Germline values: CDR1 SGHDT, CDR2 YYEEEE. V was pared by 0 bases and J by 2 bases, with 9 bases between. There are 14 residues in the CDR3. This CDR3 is CASSLVGDPYEQYF. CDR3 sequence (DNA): TGTGCCAGCAGCTTGGTAGGGGATCCCTACGAGCAGTACTTC.

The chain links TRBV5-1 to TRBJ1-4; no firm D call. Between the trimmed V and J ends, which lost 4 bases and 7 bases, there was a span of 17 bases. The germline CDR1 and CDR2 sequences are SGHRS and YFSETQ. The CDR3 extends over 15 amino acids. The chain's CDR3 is CASSPGGPGREKLFF. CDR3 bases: TGCGCCAGCAGCCCGGGAGGGCCCGGGCGTGAAAAACTGTTTTTT.

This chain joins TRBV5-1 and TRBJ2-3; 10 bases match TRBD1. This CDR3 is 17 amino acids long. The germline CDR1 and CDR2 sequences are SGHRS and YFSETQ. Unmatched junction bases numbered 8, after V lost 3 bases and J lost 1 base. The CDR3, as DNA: TGCGCCAGCAGCTCCTCGGGACAGGGGTTTGGCACAGATACGCAGTATTTT. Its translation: CASSSSGQGFGTDTQYF.

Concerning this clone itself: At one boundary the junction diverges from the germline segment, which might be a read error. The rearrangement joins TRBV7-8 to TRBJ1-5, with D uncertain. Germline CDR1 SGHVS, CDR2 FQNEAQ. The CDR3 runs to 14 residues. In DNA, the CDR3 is TGTGCCAGCAGCTTTTCCGATAGCGATCAGCCCCAGCATTTT. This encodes CASSFSDSDQPQHF.

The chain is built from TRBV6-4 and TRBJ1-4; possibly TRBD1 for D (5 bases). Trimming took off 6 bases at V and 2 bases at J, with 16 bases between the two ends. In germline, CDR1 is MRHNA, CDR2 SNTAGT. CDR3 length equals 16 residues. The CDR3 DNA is TGTGCCAGCAGACTAGCCCAGGGTCGGACTAATGAAAAACTGTTTTTT. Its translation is CASRLAQGRTNEKLFF.

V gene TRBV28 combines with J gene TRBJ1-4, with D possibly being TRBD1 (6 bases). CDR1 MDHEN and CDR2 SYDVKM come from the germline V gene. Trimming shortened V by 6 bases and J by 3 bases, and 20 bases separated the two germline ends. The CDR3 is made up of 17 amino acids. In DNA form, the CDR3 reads TGTGCCAGCAGACCAAACTTAAACAGGGCCCCTAATGAAAAACTGTTTTTT. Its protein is CASRPNLNRAPNEKLFF.

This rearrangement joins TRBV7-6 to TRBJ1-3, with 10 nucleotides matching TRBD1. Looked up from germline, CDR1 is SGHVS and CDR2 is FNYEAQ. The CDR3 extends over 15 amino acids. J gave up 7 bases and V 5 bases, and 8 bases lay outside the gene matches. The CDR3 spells CASSPTGGVQNTIYF. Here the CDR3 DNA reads TGTGCCAGCAGCCCGACAGGGGGCGTTCAGAACACCATATATTTT.

The DNA of the CDR3 is TGCGCCAGCAGTCCTGGACAGGGGGCGGGAGGCTACACCTTC. Translated: CASSPGQGAGGYTF. V gene TRBV10-2 combines with J gene TRBJ1-2, with 11 bases aligning to TRBD1. With V trimmed by 5 bases and J by 8 bases, 7 bases remained unmatched. This CDR3 has 14 residues. The V gene's germline CDR1 is WSHSY and CDR2 SAAADI.

CDR3 region: CASSSRDRESDTEAFF. As DNA, the CDR3 is TGTGCCAGCAGCTCTCGGGACAGGGAAAGTGACACTGAAGCTTTCTTT. This rearrangement joins TRBV11-2 to TRBJ1-1; 9 nucleotides match TRBD1. The junction had 9 bases not matched to a gene; V was cut back by 4 bases and J by 3 bases. Germline V gene lookup returns CDR1 SGHAT and CDR2 FQNNGV. The CDR3 spans 16 residues.

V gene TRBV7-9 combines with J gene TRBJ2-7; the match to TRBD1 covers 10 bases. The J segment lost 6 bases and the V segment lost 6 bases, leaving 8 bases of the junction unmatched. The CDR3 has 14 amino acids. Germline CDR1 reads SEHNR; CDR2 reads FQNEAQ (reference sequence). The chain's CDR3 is CASSRGQGTFEQYF. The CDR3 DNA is TGTGCCAGCAGTCGGGGACAGGGGACATTCGAGCAGTACTTC.

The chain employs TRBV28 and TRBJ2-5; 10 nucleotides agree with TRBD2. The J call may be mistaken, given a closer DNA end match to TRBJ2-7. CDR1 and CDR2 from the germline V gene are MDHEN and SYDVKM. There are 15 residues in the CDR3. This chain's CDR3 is CASSLSGRGGYEQYF. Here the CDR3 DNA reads TGTGCCAGCAGTTTGAGCGGGAGGGGGGGCTACGAGCAGTACTTC.

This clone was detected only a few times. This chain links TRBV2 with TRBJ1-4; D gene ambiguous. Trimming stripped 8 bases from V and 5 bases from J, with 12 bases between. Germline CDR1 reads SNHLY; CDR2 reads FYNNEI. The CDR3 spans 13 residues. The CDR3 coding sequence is TGTGCCAGCGGCGGGCGTGAAAATGAAAAACTGTTTTTT. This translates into CASGGRENEKLFF.

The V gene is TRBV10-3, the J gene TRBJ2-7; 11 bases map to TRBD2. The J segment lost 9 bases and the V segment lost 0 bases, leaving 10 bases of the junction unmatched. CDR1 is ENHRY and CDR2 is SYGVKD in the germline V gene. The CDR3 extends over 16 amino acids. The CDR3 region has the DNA TGTGCCATCAGTGAGTCGGGGCTAGCGGGAGGTCTTGGGCAGTACTTC. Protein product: CAISESGLAGGLGQYF.

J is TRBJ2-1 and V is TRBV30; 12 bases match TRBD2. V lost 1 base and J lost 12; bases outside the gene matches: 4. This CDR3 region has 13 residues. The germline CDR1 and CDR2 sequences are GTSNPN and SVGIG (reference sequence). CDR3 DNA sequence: TGTGCCTGGAGTGCAACTAGCGGGAGGTGGCAGTTCTTC. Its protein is CAWSATSGRWQFF.

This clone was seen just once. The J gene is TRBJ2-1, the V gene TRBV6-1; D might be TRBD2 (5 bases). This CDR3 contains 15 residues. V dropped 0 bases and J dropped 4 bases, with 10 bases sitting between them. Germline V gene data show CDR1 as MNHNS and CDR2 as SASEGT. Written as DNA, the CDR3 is TGTGCCAGCAGTGAAGCCGTGACGGGGTACAATGAGCAGTTCTTC. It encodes CASSEAVTGYNEQFF.

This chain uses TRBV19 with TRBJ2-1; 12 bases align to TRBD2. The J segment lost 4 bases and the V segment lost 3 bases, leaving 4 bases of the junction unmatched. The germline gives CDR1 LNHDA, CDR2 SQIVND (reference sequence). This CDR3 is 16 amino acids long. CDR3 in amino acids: CASSMGTSGYYNEQFF. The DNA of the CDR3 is TGTGCCAGTAGTATGGGGACTAGCGGGTATTACAATGAGCAGTTCTTC.

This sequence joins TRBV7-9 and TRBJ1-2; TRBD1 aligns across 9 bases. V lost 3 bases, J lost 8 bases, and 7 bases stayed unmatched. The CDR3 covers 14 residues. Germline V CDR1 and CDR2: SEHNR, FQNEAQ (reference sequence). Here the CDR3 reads CASSLDRGRRGYTF. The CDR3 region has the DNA TGTGCCAGCAGCTTGGACAGGGGTCGTCGGGGCTACACCTTC. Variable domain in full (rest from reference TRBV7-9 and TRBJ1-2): DTGVSQNPRHKITKRGQNVTFRCDPISEHNRLYWYRQTLGQGPEFLTYFQNEAQLEKSRLLSDRFSAERPKGSFSTLEIQRTEQGDSAMYLCASSLDRGRRGYTFGSGTRLTVV.

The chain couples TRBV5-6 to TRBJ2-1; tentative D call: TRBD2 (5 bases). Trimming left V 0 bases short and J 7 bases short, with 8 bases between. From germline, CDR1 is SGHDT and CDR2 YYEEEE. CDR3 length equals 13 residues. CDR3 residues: CASSLALANEQFF. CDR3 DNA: TGTGCCAGCAGCTTGGCATTAGCGAATGAGCAGTTCTTC.

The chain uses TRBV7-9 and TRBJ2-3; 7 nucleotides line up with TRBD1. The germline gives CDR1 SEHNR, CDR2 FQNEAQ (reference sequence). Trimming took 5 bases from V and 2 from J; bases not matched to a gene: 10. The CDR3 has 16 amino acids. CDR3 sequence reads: CASSPKPGQNTDTQYF. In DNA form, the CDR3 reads TGTGCCAGCAGCCCGAAACCGGGACAGAACACAGATACGCAGTATTTT.

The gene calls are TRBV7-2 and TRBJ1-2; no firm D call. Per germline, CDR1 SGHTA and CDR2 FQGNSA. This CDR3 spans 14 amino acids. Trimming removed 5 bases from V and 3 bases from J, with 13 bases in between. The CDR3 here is CASSSPWRDYGYTF. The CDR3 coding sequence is TGTGCCAGCAGCAGCCCCTGGAGGGACTATGGCTACACCTTC.

This chain's CDR3 is CASSQAPFLTDTDTQYF. CDR3 DNA sequence: TGCGCCAGCAGCCAAGCTCCCTTTTTGACAGACACAGATACGCAGTATTTT. The chain links TRBV4-1 to TRBJ2-3; TRBD1 is a possible D gene (5 bases). Germline CDR1 and CDR2: MGHRA and YSYEKL. The CDR3 has 17 residues. V gave up 1 base and J gave up 2 bases, with 16 bases separating them.

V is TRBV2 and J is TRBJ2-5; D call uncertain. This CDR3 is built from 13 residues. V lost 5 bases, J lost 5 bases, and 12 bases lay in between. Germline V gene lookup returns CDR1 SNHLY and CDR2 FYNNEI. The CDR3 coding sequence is TGTGCCAGCAGTCTGGAGCCCTGGGAGACCCAGTACTTC. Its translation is CASSLEPWETQYF.

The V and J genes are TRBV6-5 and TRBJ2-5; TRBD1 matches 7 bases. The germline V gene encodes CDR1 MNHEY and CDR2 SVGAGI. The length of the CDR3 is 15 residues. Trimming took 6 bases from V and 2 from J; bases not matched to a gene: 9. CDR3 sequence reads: CASRARQGRQETQYF. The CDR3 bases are TGTGCCAGCAGGGCTAGACAGGGAAGACAAGAGACCCAGTACTTC.

Here the CDR3 reads CASGAGQGVDTQYF. The CDR3 DNA sequence: TGTGCTAGTGGTGCGGGACAGGGGGTCGATACGCAGTATTTT. This chain joins TRBV12-5 and TRBJ2-3; TRBD1 matches 11 bases. V lost 5 bases to trimming and J lost 6 bases; unmatched junction nucleotides: 4. The CDR3 contains 14 residues. Germline assignment: CDR1 LGHNT and CDR2 FRNRAP.

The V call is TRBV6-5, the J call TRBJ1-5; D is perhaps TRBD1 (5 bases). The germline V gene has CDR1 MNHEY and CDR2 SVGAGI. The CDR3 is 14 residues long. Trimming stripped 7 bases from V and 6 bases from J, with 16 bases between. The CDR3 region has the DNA TGTGCCAGCAAGACCCCAGGGTCCTCTCAGCCCCAGCATTTT. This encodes CASKTPGSSQPQHF.

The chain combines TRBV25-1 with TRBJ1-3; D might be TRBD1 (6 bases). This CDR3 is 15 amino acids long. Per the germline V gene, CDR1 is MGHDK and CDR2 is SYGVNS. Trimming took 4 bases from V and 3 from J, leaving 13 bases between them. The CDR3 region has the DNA TGTGCCAGCAGTGGTACGGGGGGCTTTGGAAACACCATATATTTT. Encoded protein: CASSGTGGFGNTIYF. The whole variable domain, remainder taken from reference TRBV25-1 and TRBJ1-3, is EADIYQTPRYLVIGTGKKITLECSQTMGHDKMYWYQQDPGMELHLIHYSYGVNSTEKGDLSSESTVSRIRTEHFPLTLESARPSHTSQYLCASSGTGGFGNTIYFGEGSWLTVV.